This passage covers 5 T cell receptor beta chains from one sample sequenced in a study of beta chain features in type 1 diabetes (dated by TCRdb to between 2018 and 2020). Library construction relied on the immunoSEQ multiplex PCR assay. The entire isolated RNA was reverse transcribed using the High Capacity cDNA Reverse Transcription Kit, and thus expressed TCRB transcripts were sequenced. Imported from immuneACCESS, the table was reduced by TCRdb to in-frame sequences with V and J called. These copies leave out some clones; in studies compared against another copy, an unresolved V gene accounts for under half, and the cause of the remainder is not known. In all, the sample holds 400,000 to 550,000 clones, and about 10% of those were seen once. In total, the top ten clones hold about 0.042% of the sample. Sequenced input: naive CD4+ T cells from blood. This specimen's cell subset or site label, per the study, means: true naive CD4+ T cells. Receptors originate from a woman aged 18 to 35 in good health.

The chain recombines TRBV5-6 with TRBJ2-7; no definite D call. This CDR3 region has 12 residues. Trimming took 2 bases from V and 4 from J, leaving 7 bases between them. The germline CDR1 and CDR2 sequences are SGHDT and YYEEEE. This CDR3 is CASSFRVYEQYF. The CDR3 DNA sequence: TGTGCCAGCAGCTTTCGTGTATACGAGCAGTACTTC.

The chain combines TRBV15 with TRBJ1-2; 9 nucleotides line up with TRBD1. V shed 2 bases and J 2 bases; nucleotides not matched to a gene: 6. The CDR3 totals 16 residues. Germline CDR1 reads LNHNV; CDR2 reads YYDKDF (reference sequence). In nucleotides, the CDR3 is TGTGCCACCAGCAGAAGAACAGGGGGCGCGAACTATGGCTACACCTTC. It encodes CATSRRTGGANYGYTF.

This clone appeared a few times. This sequence joins TRBV7-9 and TRBJ2-5, with D maybe TRBD2 (5 bases). V was pared by 1 base and J by 3 bases, with 9 bases between. Germline V lookup: CDR1 SEHNR, CDR2 FQNEAQ (reference sequence). The length of the CDR3 is 14 residues. The CDR3 DNA is TGTGCCAGCAGCTTAGGATCGGGGAAAGAGACCCAGTACTTC. Its protein is CASSLGSGKETQYF.

This clone appeared a few times. The genes are TRBV7-9 and TRBJ1-1; D unclear. CDR3 length equals 12 residues. Trimming cost V 1 base and J 7 bases, with 7 bases left between them. The germline V gene encodes CDR1 SEHNR and CDR2 FQNEAQ (reference sequence). CDR3 in DNA: TGTGCCAGCAGCTTAGTCGGATTTGAAGCTTTCTTT. Its protein is CASSLVGFEAFF.

This clone showed up just a few times. Here the CDR3 DNA reads TGCGCCAGCAGCCAAGATGGCTATAGCGCGGCAGATACGCAGTATTTT. Protein product: CASSQDGYSAADTQYF. The V and J genes are TRBV4-3 and TRBJ2-3; TRBD2 might be the D (5 bases). V lost 0 bases and J lost 4, with 14 bases in between. The CDR3 is made up of 16 amino acids. From germline, CDR1 is LGHNA and CDR2 YSLEER.